This TCR beta chain stems from a study of blood T cell repertoires in COVID-19. Study summary: Whether acute or convalescent, the COVID-19 samples came from the United States, Italy and Spain. T cells, B-cell-depleted T cells, or PBMCs supplied cDNA or gDNA.

The CDR3 spans 15 residues. Germline loops: CDR1 SGHTA, CDR2 FQGTGA. Trimming left V 4 bases short and J 2 bases short, with 9 bases between. The protocol was immunoSEQ multiplex PCR, while the TCRdb copy is restricted to in-frame clones and leaves out a portion. The data show over 130,000 clones, 87% seen once. This rearrangement joins TRBV7-3 to TRBJ2-6; D is undetermined. The sequencing input was peripheral blood. This sequence was found in a woman aged 55-70 years with active or convalescent COVID-19. CDR3 bases: TGTGCCAGCAGCTCACTCGGAGCTGGGGCCAACGTCCTGACTTTC. Translated, it gives CASSSLGAGANVLTF.